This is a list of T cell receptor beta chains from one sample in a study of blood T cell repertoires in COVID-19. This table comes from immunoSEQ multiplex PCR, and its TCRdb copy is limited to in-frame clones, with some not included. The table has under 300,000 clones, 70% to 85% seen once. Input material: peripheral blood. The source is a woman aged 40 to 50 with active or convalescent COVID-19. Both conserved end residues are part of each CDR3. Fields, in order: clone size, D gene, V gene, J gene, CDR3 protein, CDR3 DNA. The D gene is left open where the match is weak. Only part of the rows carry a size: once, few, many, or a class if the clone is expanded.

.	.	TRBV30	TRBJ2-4	CAWSVSGQVKNIQYF	TGTGCCTGGAGTGTTAGCGGACAGGTCAAAAACATTCAGTACTTC
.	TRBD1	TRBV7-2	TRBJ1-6	CASSYRGDSPLHF	TGTGCCAGCAGCTACAGGGGAGATTCACCCCTCCACTTT
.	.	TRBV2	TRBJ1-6	CASSLRESPLHF	TGTGCCAGCAGTTTACGCGAGTCACCCCTCCACTTT
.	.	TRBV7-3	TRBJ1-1	CASSLTLQSPVAFF	TGTGCCAGCAGCTTAACGTTACAGAGTCCTGTGGCTTTCTTT
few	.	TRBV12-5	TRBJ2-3	CASGVEGQYF	TGTGCTAGTGGTGTTGAGGGACAGTATTTT
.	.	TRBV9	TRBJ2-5	CASSVSLLHQETQYF	TGTGCCAGCAGCGTGAGCCTTCTCCACCAAGAGACCCAGTACTTC
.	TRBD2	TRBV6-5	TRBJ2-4	CASTERGGYIQYF	TGTGCCAGCACGGAGCGGGGTGGATACATTCAGTACTTC
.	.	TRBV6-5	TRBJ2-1	CASRRVPSGEQFF	TGTGCCAGCCGGCGGGTCCCCTCGGGAGAGCAGTTCTTC
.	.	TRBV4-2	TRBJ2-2	CASSQDLLYRELFF	TGTGCCAGCAGCCAAGATCTCCTCTACCGGGAGCTGTTTTTT
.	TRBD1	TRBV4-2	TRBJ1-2	CASSQERDSYGYTF	TGTGCCAGCAGCCAAGAAAGGGACAGCTATGGCTACACCTTC
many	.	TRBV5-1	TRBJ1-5	CASRTDPQALPQHF	TGCGCCAGCAGGACAGATCCCCAGGCTCTGCCCCAGCATTTT
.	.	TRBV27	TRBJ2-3	CASSLLAGSQNTQYF	TGTGCCAGCAGTTTATTGGCGGGGAGCCAGAATACGCAGTATTTT
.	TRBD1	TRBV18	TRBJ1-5	CASSPQTGGNQPQHF	TGTGCCAGCTCACCACAAACAGGGGGCAATCAGCCCCAGCATTTT
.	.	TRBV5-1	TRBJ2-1	CASSLLAEVYNEQFF	TGCGCCAGCAGCTTGCTCGCGGAAGTCTACAATGAGCAGTTCTTC
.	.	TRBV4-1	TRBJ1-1	CASSTRGGSTEAFF	TGCGCCAGCAGCACCCGGGGAGGTTCGACTGAAGCTTTCTTT
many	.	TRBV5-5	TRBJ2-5	CASSRGLQETQYF	TGTGCCAGCAGCCGGGGACTGCAAGAGACCCAGTACTTC
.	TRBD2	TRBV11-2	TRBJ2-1	CASSSLGSGGYRNEQFF	TGTGCCAGCAGCTCCCTGGGTAGCGGGGGGTATAGGAATGAGCAGTTCTTC
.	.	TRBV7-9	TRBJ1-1	CASSSPPGQVEAFF	TGTGCCAGCAGCTCGCCACCCGGACAAGTTGAAGCTTTCTTT
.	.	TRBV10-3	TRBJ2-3	CAISDQADTQYF	TGTGCCATCAGTGACCAGGCAGATACGCAGTATTTT
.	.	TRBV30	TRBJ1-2	CAWSVLRGGTYGYTF	TGTGCCTGGAGTGTACTCCGGGGAGGGACCTATGGCTACACCTTC
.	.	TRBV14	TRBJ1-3	CASRPQGSSGNTIYF	TGTGCCAGCAGGCCTCAGGGAAGCTCTGGAAACACCATATATTTT
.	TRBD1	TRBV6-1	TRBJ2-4	CASSGTGGMTKNIQYF	TGTGCCAGCAGTGGGACAGGGGGTATGACCAAAAACATTCAGTACTTC
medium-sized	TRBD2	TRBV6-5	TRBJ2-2	CASSPASGDTGELFF	TGTGCCAGCAGCCCAGCGAGCGGGGACACCGGGGAGCTGTTTTTT
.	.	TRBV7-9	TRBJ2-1	CASSPRGATYNEQFF	TGTGCCAGCAGCCCCCGTGGGGCAACTTACAATGAGCAGTTCTTC
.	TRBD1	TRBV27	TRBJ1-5	CASSPGQGVQPQHF	TGTGCCAGCAGCCCCGGACAGGGGGTTCAGCCCCAGCATTTT
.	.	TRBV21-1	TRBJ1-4	CASSKPGQGATNEKLFF	TGTGCCAGCAGTAAACCGGGACAGGGGGCCACTAATGAAAAACTGTTTTTT
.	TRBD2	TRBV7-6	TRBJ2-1	CASSLETSLGQGTGKEQFF	TGTGCCAGCAGCTTAGAGACTAGCCTGGGGCAAGGAACCGGGAAGGAGCAGTTCTTC
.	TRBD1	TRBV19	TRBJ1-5	CASSRVEGASNQPQHF	TGTGCCAGTAGTAGGGTCGAGGGGGCTAGCAATCAGCCCCAGCATTTT
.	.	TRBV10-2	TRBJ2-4	CASSVTQGVKNIQYF	TGCGCCAGCAGCGTAACCCAGGGCGTCAAAAACATTCAGTACTTC
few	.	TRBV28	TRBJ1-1	CASSVGGMNTEAFF	TGTGCCAGCAGTGTGGGGGGGATGAACACTGAAGCTTTCTTT
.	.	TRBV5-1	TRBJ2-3	CASSLERTSTDTQYF	TGCGCCAGCAGCTTGGAAAGGACTAGCACAGATACGCAGTATTTT
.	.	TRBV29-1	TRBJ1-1	CSVGGDSNTEAFF	TGCAGCGTTGGGGGAGACTCCAACACTGAAGCTTTCTTT
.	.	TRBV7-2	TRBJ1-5	CASASAGINQPQHF	TGTGCCAGCGCTTCGGCCGGGATAAATCAGCCCCAGCATTTT
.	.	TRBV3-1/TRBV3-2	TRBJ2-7	CASSQGTSSYEQYF	TGTGCCAGCAGCCAAGGGACTTCTTCCTACGAGCAGTACTTC
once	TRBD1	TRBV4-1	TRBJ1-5	CASSQERFGTGGIIQPQHF	TGCGCCAGCAGCCAAGAAAGATTCGGGACAGGGGGTATAATTCAGCCCCAGCATTTT
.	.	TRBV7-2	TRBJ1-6	CASSLRRSNSPLHF	TGTGCCAGCAGCTTAAGGAGAAGTAATTCACCCCTCCACTTT
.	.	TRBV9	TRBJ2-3	CASSTNTGFTQYF	TGTGCCAGCAGCACTAATACAGGGTTTACGCAGTATTTT
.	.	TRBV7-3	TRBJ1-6	CASSIRGNSPLHF	TGTGCCAGCAGCATTAGAGGGAACTCACCCCTCCACTTT